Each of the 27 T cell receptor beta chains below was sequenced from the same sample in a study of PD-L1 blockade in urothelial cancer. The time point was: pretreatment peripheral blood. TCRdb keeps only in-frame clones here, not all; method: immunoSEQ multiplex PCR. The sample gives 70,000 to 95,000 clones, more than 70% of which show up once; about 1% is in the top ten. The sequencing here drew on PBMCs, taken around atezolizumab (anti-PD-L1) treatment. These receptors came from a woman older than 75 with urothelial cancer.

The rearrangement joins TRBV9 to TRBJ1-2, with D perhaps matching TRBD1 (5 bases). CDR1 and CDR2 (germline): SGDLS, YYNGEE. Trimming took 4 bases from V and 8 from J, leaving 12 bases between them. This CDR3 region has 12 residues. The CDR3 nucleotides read TGTGCCAGCAGCCCTAGGGGAGGCGGCTACACCTTC. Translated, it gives CASSPRGGGYTF.

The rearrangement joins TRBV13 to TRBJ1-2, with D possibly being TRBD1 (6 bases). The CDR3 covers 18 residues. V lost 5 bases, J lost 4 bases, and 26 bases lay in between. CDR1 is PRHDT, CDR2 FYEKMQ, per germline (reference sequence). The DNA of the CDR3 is TGTGCCAGCAGCATCGGGCCCGGCGGAGGAAGAGGGGGCTATGGCTACACCTTC. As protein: CASSIGPGGGRGGYGYTF.

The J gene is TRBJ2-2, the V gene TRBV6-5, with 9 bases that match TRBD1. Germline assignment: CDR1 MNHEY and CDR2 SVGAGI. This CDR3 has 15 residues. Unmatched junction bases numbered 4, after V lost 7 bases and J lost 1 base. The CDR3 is CASTRQGGNTGELFF. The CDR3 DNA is TGTGCCAGCACTCGACAGGGGGGGAACACCGGGGAGCTGTTTTTT.

The CDR3 DNA reads TGCGCCAGCAGCCAAGATCTCGCCCTAGCGGACACAGATACGCAGTATTTT. Its translation: CASSQDLALADTDTQYF. The chain couples TRBV4-1 to TRBJ2-3, with 7 positions matching TRBD2. Germline loops: CDR1 MGHRA, CDR2 YSYEKL. Trimming took 0 bases from V and 2 from J; bases not matched to a gene: 8. This CDR3 is 17 amino acids long.

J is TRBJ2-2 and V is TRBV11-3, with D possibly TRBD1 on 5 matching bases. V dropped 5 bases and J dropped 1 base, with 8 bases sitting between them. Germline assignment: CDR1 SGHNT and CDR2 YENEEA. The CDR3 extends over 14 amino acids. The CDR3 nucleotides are TGTGCCAGCAGCACCGGACAGAACACCGGGGAGCTGTTTTTT. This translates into CASSTGQNTGELFF.

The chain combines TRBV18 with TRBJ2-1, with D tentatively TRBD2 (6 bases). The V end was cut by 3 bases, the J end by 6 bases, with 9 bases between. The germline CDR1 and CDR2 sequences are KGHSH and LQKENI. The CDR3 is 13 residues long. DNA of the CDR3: TGTGCCAGCTCACCTAGCGGAATCAATGAGCAGTTCTTC. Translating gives CASSPSGINEQFF.

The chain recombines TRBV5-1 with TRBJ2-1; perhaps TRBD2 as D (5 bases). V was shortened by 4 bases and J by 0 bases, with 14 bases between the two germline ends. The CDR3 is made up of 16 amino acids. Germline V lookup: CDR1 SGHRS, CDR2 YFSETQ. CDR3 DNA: TGCGCCAGCAGCCGCGAGGGCGCAAGCTCCTACAATGAGCAGTTCTTC. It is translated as CASSREGASSYNEQFF. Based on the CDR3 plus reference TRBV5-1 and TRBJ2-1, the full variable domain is KAGVTQTPRYLIKTRGQQVTLSCSPISGHRSVSWYQQTPGQGLQFLFEYFSETQRNKGNFPGRFSGRQFSNSRSEMNVSTLELGDSALYLCASSREGASSYNEQFFGPGTRLTVL.

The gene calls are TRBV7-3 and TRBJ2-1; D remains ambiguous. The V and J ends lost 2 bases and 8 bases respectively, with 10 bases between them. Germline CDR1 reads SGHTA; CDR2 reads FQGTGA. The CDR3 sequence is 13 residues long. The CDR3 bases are TGTGCCAGCAGCTTAGGGCCAAAGGATGAGCAGTTCTTC. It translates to CASSLGPKDEQFF.

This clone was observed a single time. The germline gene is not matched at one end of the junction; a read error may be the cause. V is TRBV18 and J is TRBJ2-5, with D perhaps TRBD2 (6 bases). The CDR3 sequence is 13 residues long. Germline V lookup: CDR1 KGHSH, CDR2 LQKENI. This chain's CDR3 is CASSLGSEGTQYF. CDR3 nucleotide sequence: TGTGCCAGTTCACTGGGCTCGGAGGGGACCCAGTACTTC.

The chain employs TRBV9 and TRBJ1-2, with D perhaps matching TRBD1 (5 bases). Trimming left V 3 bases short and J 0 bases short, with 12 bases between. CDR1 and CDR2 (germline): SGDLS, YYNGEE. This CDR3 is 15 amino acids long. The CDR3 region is CASSAGHGTNYGYTF. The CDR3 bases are TGTGCCAGCAGCGCAGGACATGGGACTAACTATGGCTACACCTTC.

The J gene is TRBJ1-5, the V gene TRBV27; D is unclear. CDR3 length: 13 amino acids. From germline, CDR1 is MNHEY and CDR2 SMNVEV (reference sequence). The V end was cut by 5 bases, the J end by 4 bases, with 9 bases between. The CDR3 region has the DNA TGTGCCAGCAGTCCGAGGATTAATCAGCCCCAGCATTTT. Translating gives CASSPRINQPQHF.

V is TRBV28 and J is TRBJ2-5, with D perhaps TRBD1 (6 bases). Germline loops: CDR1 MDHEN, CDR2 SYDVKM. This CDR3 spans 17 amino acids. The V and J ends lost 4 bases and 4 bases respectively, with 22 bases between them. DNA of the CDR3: TGTGCCAGCAGTTCTAAATCACCCCAGGGGACCTCAGAGACCCAGTACTTC. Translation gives CASSSKSPQGTSETQYF.

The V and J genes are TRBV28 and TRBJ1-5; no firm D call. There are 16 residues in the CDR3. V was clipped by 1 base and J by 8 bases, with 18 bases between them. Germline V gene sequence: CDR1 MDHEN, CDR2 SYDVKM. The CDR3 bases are TGTGCCAGCAGTTTATTAATGAGGACCCACGGGAAGCCCCAGCATTTT. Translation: CASSLLMRTHGKPQHF.

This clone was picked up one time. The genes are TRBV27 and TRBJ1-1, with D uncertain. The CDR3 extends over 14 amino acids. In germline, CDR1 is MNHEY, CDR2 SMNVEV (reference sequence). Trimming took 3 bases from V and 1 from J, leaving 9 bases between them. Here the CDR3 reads CASSLAEENTEAFF. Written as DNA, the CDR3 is TGTGCCAGCAGTTTGGCAGAAGAGAACACTGAAGCTTTCTTT.

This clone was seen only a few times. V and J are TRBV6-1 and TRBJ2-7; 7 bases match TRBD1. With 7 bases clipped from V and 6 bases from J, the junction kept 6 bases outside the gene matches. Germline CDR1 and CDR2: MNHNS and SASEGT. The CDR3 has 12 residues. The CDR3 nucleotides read TGTGCCAGCACCCCAGGGGGTGGCGAGCAGTACTTC. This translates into CASTPGGGEQYF.

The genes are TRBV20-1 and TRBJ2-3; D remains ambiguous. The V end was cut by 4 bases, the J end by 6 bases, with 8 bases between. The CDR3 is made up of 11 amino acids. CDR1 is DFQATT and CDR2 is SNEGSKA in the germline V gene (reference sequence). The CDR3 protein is CSATTMDTQYF. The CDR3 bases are TGCAGTGCTACCACTATGGATACGCAGTATTTT.

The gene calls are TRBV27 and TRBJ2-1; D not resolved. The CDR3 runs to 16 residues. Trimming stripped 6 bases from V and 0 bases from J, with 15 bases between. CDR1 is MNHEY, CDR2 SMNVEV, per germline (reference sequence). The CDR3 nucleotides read TGTGCCAGCAGCCTATCCATACCGAGCTCCTACAATGAGCAGTTCTTC. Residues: CASSLSIPSSYNEQFF.

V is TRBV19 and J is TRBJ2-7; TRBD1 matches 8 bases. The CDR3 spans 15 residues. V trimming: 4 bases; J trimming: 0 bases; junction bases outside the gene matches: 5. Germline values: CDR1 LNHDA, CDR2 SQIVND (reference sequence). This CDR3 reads CASSTGTGNSYEQYF. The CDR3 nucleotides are TGTGCCAGTAGTACCGGGACAGGAAACTCCTACGAGCAGTACTTC.

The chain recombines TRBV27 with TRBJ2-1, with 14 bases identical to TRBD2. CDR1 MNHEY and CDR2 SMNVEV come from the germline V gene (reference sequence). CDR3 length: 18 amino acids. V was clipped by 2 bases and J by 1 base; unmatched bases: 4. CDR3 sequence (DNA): TGTGCCAGCAGTTTAAGACTAGCGGGAGGGGGGTCCTACAATGAGCAGTTCTTC. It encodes CASSLRLAGGGSYNEQFF.

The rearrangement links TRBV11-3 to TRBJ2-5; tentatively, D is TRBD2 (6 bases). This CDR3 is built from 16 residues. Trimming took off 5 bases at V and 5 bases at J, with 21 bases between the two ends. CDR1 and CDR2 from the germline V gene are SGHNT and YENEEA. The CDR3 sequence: CASSPGGGRAEETQYF. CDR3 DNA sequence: TGTGCCAGCAGCCCTGGAGGAGGGCGGGCTGAGGAGACCCAGTACTTC.

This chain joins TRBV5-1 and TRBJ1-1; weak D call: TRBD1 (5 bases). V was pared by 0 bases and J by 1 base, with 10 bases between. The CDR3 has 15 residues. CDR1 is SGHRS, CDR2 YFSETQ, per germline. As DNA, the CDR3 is TGCGCCAGCAGCTTGGGCGTCACAGGGAACACTGAAGCTTTCTTT. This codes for CASSLGVTGNTEAFF.

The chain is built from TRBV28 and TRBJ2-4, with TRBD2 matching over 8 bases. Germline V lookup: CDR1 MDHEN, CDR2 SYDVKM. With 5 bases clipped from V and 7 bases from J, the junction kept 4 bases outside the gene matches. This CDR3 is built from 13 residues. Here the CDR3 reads CASSPGGRNIQYF. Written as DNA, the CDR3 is TGTGCCAGCAGTCCGGGAGGGAGGAACATTCAGTACTTC. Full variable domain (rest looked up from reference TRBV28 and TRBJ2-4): DVKVTQSSRYLVKRTGEKVFLECVQDMDHENMFWYRQDPGLGLRLIYFSYDVKMKEKGDIPEGYSVSREKKERFSLILESASTNQTSMYLCASSPGGRNIQYFGAGTRLSVL.

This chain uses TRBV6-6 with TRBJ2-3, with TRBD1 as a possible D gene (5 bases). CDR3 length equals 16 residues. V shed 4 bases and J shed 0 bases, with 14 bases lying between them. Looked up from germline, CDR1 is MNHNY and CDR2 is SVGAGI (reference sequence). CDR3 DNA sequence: TGTGCCAGCAGTTCCTTAACGACAGTTAGCACAGATACGCAGTATTTT. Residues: CASSSLTTVSTDTQYF.

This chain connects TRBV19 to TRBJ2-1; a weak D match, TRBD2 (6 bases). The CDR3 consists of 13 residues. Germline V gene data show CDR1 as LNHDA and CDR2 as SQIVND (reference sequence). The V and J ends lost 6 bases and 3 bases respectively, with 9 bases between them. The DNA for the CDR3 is TGTGCCAGTAGCGGGAGTATCTACAATGAGCAGTTCTTC. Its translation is CASSGSIYNEQFF.

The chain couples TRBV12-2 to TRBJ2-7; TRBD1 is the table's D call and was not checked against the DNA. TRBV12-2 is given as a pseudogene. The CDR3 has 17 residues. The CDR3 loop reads CASLTPPLRDRGREQYF. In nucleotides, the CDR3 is TGTGCAAGTCTCACTCCGCCACTCCGGGACAGGGGGCGTGAGCAGTACTTC.

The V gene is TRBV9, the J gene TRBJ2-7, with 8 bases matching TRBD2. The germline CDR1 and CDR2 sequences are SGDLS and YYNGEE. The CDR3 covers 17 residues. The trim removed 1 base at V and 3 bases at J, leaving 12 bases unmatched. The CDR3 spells CASSVSDSDSGIYEQYF. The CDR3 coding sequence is TGTGCCAGCAGCGTATCCGACTCGGATAGCGGGATCTACGAGCAGTACTTC.

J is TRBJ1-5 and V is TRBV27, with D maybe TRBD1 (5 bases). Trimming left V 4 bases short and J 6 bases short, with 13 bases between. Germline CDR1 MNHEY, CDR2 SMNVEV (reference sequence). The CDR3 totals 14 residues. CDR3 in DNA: TGTGCCAGCAGTTCTGAGCCTAGGGGTCAGCCCCAGCATTTT. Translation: CASSSEPRGQPQHF.